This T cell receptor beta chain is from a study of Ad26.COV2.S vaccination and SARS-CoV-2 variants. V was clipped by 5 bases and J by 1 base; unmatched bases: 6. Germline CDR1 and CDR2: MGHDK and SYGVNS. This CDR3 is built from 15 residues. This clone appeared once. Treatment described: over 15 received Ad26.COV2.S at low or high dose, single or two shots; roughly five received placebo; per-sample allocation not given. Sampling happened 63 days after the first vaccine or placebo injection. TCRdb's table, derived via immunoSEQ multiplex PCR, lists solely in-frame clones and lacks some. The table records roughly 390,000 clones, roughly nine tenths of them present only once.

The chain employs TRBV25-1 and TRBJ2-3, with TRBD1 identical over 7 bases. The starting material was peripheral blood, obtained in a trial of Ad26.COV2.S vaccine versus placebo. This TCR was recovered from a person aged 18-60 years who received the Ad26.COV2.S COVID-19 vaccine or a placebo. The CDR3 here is CASSSLTGRTDTQYF. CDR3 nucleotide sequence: TGTGCCAGCAGTAGCCTGACAGGGCGCACAGATACGCAGTATTTT.